This T cell receptor beta chain is from a study of T cell responses to AZD1222 COVID-19 vaccine. Overall study findings and caveats: Donors, mostly white British, included more females; clonal diversity was possibly underestimated. Targets within unmutated variant regions were reportedly found for nearly half of spike-specific TCRs. Only a handful of AZD1222 recipients, more than five in all, had baseline seropositivity. The study sampled repertoires only after the peak T cell response.

Clones were sequenced by immunoSEQ multiplex PCR, and TCRdb holds only the in-frame ones, with some missing. The sample lists around 150,000 clones, under 95% seen once, with around 4.5% in the top ten. V was shortened by 0 bases and J by 8 bases, with 14 bases between the two germline ends. Germline CDR1 is SGHRS and CDR2 is YFSETQ. The CDR3 runs to 14 residues. With respect to this clone: Its antigen is unidentified.

The sample in question was peripheral blood, obtained on day 0 of MenACWY control vaccination. V is TRBV5-1 and J is TRBJ2-5; unclear D gene. The receptor was derived from an adult in good health. The CDR3 bases are TGCGCCAGCAGCTTGGACCCCGTCGCAGGAACCCAGTACTTC. It yields the protein CASSLDPVAGTQYF.